Here is one T cell receptor (beta chain) with its context. This clone was detected only a few times. Which antigen it targets is not known. No much larger clonotype is one base removed from it; base qualities were not supplied. The V end gives up 5 bases and the J end 5 bases, leaving 4 bases in the junction not matched to a gene. The cysteine opens and the phenylalanine closes a CDR3 of 12 amino acids. This entry keeps only the CDR3 DNA: 36 bases, framed from base 1. The germline V gene supplies CDR1 SQVTM and CDR2 ANQGSEA. This record belongs to a study of beta chain features in type 1 diabetes (dated by TCRdb to 2016 to 2019). With regard to the full study: Mean age, gender distribution, total cell number and subset yield were not different between patients and healthy donors. A total of some 100,000,000 sorted cells were examined across all samples, and a strong correlation was observed between cell number per subset and RNA yield. In the study, recently diagnosed type 1 diabetes patients and matched healthy donors were compared on the TCRB repertoires of their sorted circulating CD4+ T cell subsets. Naive and central memory subsets were obtained from all 30 or so donors, but regulatory and stem cell-like memory subsets were isolated from only 8 patients and roughly eight healthy donors.

From each donor, a single peripheral blood sample of about 100 mL on average was drawn into heparinised tubes. Using a panel that included CD45RO, CCR7, CD25, CD127, CD95 and CD27, naive, central memory, regulatory and stem cell-like memory CD4+ T cells were sorted on a BD FACSAria II. A purity above 98% was achieved for all sorted populations. PBMCs were isolated right away by Lymphoprep density gradient centrifugation and were stained directly, without culture. Samples were stained and sorted in pairs, with one healthy donor and one patient per experiment, so that batch effects were minimized. All of the isolated RNA was reverse transcribed with the High Capacity cDNA Reverse Transcription Kit, so expressed TCRB transcripts were sequenced. Deep immunoSEQ sequencing was performed on naive, central memory and regulatory T cell samples, with an average of roughly 4 million total reads per sample. Sorted cells were lysed in RLT buffer and RNA was extracted with DNase-treated RNeasy Micro or Mini kits, depending on cell number. Each cell subset was processed on its own to prevent cross-contamination, while patient and healthy donor samples were processed together. Using the immunoSEQ multiplex PCR, TCRB sequences were amplified from cDNA into 87-bp fragments spanning the CDR3 region. Amplicons were sequenced on the Illumina HiSeq platform. Turning to the authors' computational methods: Synthetic template baselines were used to correct PCR bias computationally, reads within Hamming distance 2 were collapsed, and singletons that could not be merged were discarded. By aligning reads against IMGT, V, D and J genes, CDR3 length, and insertions or deletions at six rearrangement sites were assigned. Within each subset, clonotype counts were normalized to sorted cell number, and only after that were true diversity and Gini coefficients computed with the tcR R package. The overlap coefficient, calculated on TCRB nucleotide sequences, was used to measure repertoire sharing. Out-of-frame TCRB sequences from naive cells were analyzed as a proxy for the pre-selection repertoire. TCRdb provides this immuneACCESS table in a form limited to in-frame rearrangements. Some clones are lacking; in checked studies, under half of them reflect an unresolved V gene, and why the rest are absent is not known. Clonal size and the V and J genes are those of that table, whereas D and trimming came from the DNA. The sample includes 550,000 to 850,000 clones, with around 15% observed a single time. About 0.02% of the sample belongs to the ten largest clones.

Broader findings and caveats from the paper: Naive, central memory and regulatory TCRB repertoires appeared to be more similar among patients than among healthy donors. Shorter templates might have been favored by PCR, but patient and control samples were amplified and corrected together, so both groups would have been affected equally by any skew. A moderate but significant shortening of TCRB CDR3 length was observed in type 1 diabetes patients in all four CD4+ subsets. Sequencing cDNA rather than genomic DNA could over-represent highly expressing activated cells, although activation and CD3 levels did not differ between groups. At VDJ recombination sites, patients with type 1 diabetes made fewer insertions and deleted more nucleotides, a pattern implying thymic rearrangement abnormalities. HLA sub-analyses involved small numbers of individuals, so any influence of HLA type on TCRB rearrangement remained unresolved.

Material: naive CD4+ T cells from blood. Read against the paper, the sample's cell subset or site label means: true naive CD4+ T cells. The TCR sequence derives from a young man with type 1 diabetes. The sequence links TRBV29-1 to TRBJ2-5; the junction holds 8 bases that match TRBD1. The CDR3 reads as follows: CSVRQGPETQYF. In nucleotides, the sequence is TGCAGCGTTCGACAGGGGCCGGAGACCCAGTACTTC. Reference TRBV29-1 and TRBJ2-5 genes cover what lies past the CDR3, so the full variable domain is SAVISQKPSRDICQRGTSLTIQCQVDSQVTMMFWYRQQPGQSLTLIATANQGSEATYESGFVIDKFPISRPNLTFSTLTVSNMSPEDSSIYLCSVRQGPETQYFGPGTRLLVL.